This record looks at one T cell receptor beta chain sequence and its context. From germline, CDR1 is MDHEN and CDR2 SYDVKM. The CDR3 extends over 16 amino acids. J gave up 1 base and V 6 bases, and 7 bases lay outside the gene matches. The sample comes from a study of blood T cell repertoires in COVID-19. As for the study in general: The United States, Italy and Spain provided the acute and convalescent COVID-19 samples. Sources were T cells, B-cell-depleted T cells, or PBMCs; the material itself was cDNA or gDNA.

Seattle enrolled patients during active infection and tracked them longitudinally. In the source study's methods: By means of reference gene primer amplification, nucleated cell counts were estimated. The method was immunoSEQ multiplex PCR; TCRdb's version includes in-frame clones alone and lacks a portion of them. Clone size and V and J calls were adopted from that table, with D and trimming inferred from the DNA. The data show a few hundred thousand clones, 70% to 90% seen once. The chain uses TRBV28 and TRBJ1-3; TRBD1 matches at 9 bases. Sequences were obtained from peripheral blood. The sequence came from a human donor with COVID-19, enrolled during active disease. The donor label of this sample is uncertain. As DNA, the CDR3 is TGTGCCAGCAGGGGACAGGGCCTTGTTTCTGGAAACACCATATATTTT. Translation: CASRGQGLVSGNTIYF.